The sequence of this T cell receptor (beta chain) was determined in a study of a mutant IDH1 vaccine in newly diagnosed glioma. Study-level findings and limits: It seemed that pseudoprogression was not linked to changes in the top peripheral T cell clonotypes.

Germline V gene lookup returns CDR1 LGHNA and CDR2 YNFKEQ. The ends were cut back, 0 bases at V and 0 bases at J, with 14 bases in the middle. This CDR3 spans 17 amino acids. The time point here: baseline, week 1 (first vaccination visit). As for treatment: pre-vaccination baseline after standard-of-care therapy. Details on this clone: The antigen is unknown.

Profiling relied on immunoSEQ multiplex PCR, and the TCRdb table lists in-frame clones only, not all of them. This sample has about 21,000 clones, with around 85% found just once. The sequence was obtained from a man aged 40-49 years with glioma. The gene calls are TRBV4-2 and TRBJ1-2; D not resolved. Source: PBMCs, taken from a glioma patient treated with radiotherapy, temozolomide or both. The CDR3 bases are TGTGCCAGCAGCCAAGAAGCCAGGCTGGATTCTAACTATGGCTACACCTTC. Residues: CASSQEARLDSNYGYTF.